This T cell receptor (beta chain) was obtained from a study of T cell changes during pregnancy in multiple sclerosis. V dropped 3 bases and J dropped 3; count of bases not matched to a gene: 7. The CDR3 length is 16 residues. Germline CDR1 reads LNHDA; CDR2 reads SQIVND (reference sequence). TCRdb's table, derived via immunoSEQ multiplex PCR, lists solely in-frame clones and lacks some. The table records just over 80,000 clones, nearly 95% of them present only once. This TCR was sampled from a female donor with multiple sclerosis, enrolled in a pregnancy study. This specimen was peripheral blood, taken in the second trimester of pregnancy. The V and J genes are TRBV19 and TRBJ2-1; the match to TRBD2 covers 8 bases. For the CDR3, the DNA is TGTGCCAGTAGTATGTCGGGAGGGCCCTACTACAATGAGCAGTTCTTC. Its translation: CASSMSGGPYYNEQFF.